This TCR beta chain derives from a study of shared clonotypes between healthy human individuals. At the level of the study: Per donor, three plates held CD4 naive cells, three held CD4 memory, two held CD8 naive and one held CD8 memory. General study results and limits: Across a handful of donors, naive CD4 shared around 5%, naive CD8 around 3.5%, memory CD4 over 2%, memory CD8 0.4% to 0.5%. Richness estimates generally favored naive over memory subsets. The sole specimen, blood, was sampled, and tissue repertoires likely differ.

Trimming shortened V by 4 bases and J by 3 bases, and 13 bases separated the two germline ends. Germline lookup yields CDR1 SGDLS and CDR2 YYNGEE. The CDR3 consists of 14 residues. Sequencing used immunoSEQ multiplex PCR; TCRdb keeps in-frame clones, though not all of them. The sample has about 1 million clones; around 76% are singletons. About this clone: The antigen remains undetermined.

The TCR was taken from a man between 18 and 35 years old in good health. The chain carries TRBV9 and TRBJ2-5; D is possibly TRBD1 (6 bases). Sequencing was done on a sample of memory CD4+ T cells sorted from blood. The sample's subset: CD45RA-negative fraction. For the CDR3, the DNA is TGTGCCAGCAGCTGGGGGCAGGGCAAAGAGACCCAGTACTTC. Its protein is CASSWGQGKETQYF.